A single sample is the source of the 27 T cell receptor beta chains below, sequenced in a study of graft-versus-host responses after intestinal transplantation. Measured with immunoSEQ multiplex PCR; TCRdb has only the in-frame clones, and not every one. Of about 130,000 clones listed, 80% to 95% are singletons. Antigens for these TCRs are unknown. The sample was unstimulated CD4+ T cells sorted from spleen or lymph node cells, taken before intestinal transplant. The receptors here all came from a human donor who received an intestinal transplant.

The chain joins TRBV19 to TRBJ2-7; D gene unclear. Germline-derived CDR1 and CDR2 are LNHDA and SQIVND (reference sequence). The V and J ends lost 3 bases and 5 bases respectively, with 5 bases between them. This CDR3 is 11 amino acids long. The CDR3 spells CASSIGHEQYF. The CDR3 DNA reads TGTGCCAGTAGTATCGGCCACGAGCAGTACTTC.

This chain links TRBV18 with TRBJ1-5; no reliable D call. The V gene's germline CDR1 is KGHSH and CDR2 LQKENI. Deletions cut 5 bases from V and 6 bases from J, with 11 bases between. The CDR3 totals 13 residues. Here the CDR3 DNA reads TGTGCCAGCTCAGCCACGACCGCTCAGCCCCAGCATTTT. It translates to CASSATTAQPQHF.

This chain links TRBV7-8 with TRBJ1-1; D is possibly TRBD1 (5 bases). Looked up from germline, CDR1 is SGHVS and CDR2 is FQNEAQ. This CDR3 is built from 15 residues. The V gene lost 3 bases and the J gene lost 4 bases, with 15 bases spanning the gap. This CDR3 is CASSFYGTSGTEAFF. The DNA of the CDR3 is TGTGCCAGCAGCTTTTACGGGACGTCAGGCACTGAAGCTTTCTTT. Together with reference TRBV7-8 and TRBJ1-1, the CDR3 gives the full variable domain: GAGVSQSPRYKVAKRGQDVALRCDPISGHVSLFWYQQALGQGPEFLTYFQNEAQLDKSGLPSDRFFAERPEGSVSTLKIQRTQQEDSAVYLCASSFYGTSGTEAFFGQGTRLTVV.

The V and J genes are TRBV29-1 and TRBJ2-1; 16 bases are a match to TRBD2. V was clipped by 6 bases and J by 12 bases; unmatched bases: 11. Germline V gene sequence: CDR1 SQVTM, CDR2 ANQGSEA. The CDR3 runs 15 residues. In DNA, the CDR3 is TGCAGCGTAGGAAGCGGGACTAGCGGGAGGGGTCGGCAGTTCTTC. It is translated as CSVGSGTSGRGRQFF.

The count of this clone is one. The genes are TRBV18 and TRBJ1-2, with D unclear. In germline, CDR1 is KGHSH, CDR2 LQKENI. The CDR3 covers 12 residues. V was clipped by 1 base and J by 5 bases, with 5 bases between them. CDR3 nucleotides: TGTGCCAGCTCACCACTCTCTTATGGCTACACCTTC. Translating it yields CASSPLSYGYTF.

The rearrangement uses TRBV5-1 and TRBJ2-2, with D possibly being TRBD1 (5 bases). The length of the CDR3 is 15 residues. Germline V lookup: CDR1 SGHRS, CDR2 YFSETQ. V shed 7 bases and J shed 2 bases, with 15 bases lying between them. The CDR3 reads CASGKTERNTGELFF. For the CDR3, the DNA is TGCGCCAGCGGAAAGACAGAGCGAAACACCGGGGAGCTGTTTTTT.

As for this clone: Other nucleotide sequences from this sample produce the same CDR3. The chain links TRBV5-1 to TRBJ2-5, with TRBD1 identical over 9 bases. V was clipped by 4 bases and J by 5 bases; unmatched bases: 9. The germline gives CDR1 SGHRS, CDR2 YFSETQ. The CDR3 has 15 residues. The DNA of the CDR3 is TGCGCCAGCAGCCTGGGACAGGGTGCATGGGAGACCCAGTACTTC. It yields the protein CASSLGQGAWETQYF.

This clone was picked up one time. The chain is built from TRBV25-1 and TRBJ1-5; D remains ambiguous. Per the germline V gene, CDR1 is MGHDK and CDR2 is SYGVNS. V was shortened by 4 bases and J by 3 bases, with 4 bases between the two germline ends. The CDR3 is 12 amino acids. CDR3 region: CASSGPNQPQHF. In DNA form, the CDR3 reads TGTGCCAGCAGTGGACCCAATCAGCCCCAGCATTTT. Complete variable domain (other parts from reference TRBV25-1 and TRBJ1-5): EADIYQTPRYLVIGTGKKITLECSQTMGHDKMYWYQQDPGMELHLIHYSYGVNSTEKGDLSSESTVSRIRTEHFPLTLESARPSHTSQYLCASSGPNQPQHFGDGTRLSIL.

This clone was detected only a few times. The rearrangement links TRBV27 to TRBJ1-1; D remains ambiguous. The V gene's germline CDR1 is MNHEY and CDR2 SMNVEV (reference sequence). CDR3 length equals 15 residues. With 0 bases removed from V and 0 bases from J, the gap between germline ends came to 8 bases. For the CDR3, the DNA is TGTGCCAGCAGTTTATCTCGGACGTTGAACACTGAAGCTTTCTTT. Its translation: CASSLSRTLNTEAFF.

This rearrangement joins TRBV29-1 to TRBJ2-7; 10 nucleotides agree with TRBD1. The CDR3 has 13 amino acids. Trimming at V came to 6 bases and at J to 3 bases, leaving 5 bases not matched to a gene. Germline lookup yields CDR1 SQVTM and CDR2 ANQGSEA. The CDR3 loop is CSVGGQGYYEQYF. DNA for the CDR3: TGCAGCGTGGGGGGACAGGGGTACTACGAGCAGTACTTC.

The CDR3 DNA sequence: TGTGCCAGCAGTAATCCGGGACTAGCGGGAACCTACGAGCAGTACTTC. It codes for CASSNPGLAGTYEQYF. The gene calls are TRBV5-4 and TRBJ2-5; TRBD2 matches at 13 bases. The DNA end favors TRBJ2-7, so the J call may be wrong. Germline V gene data show CDR1 as SGHNT and CDR2 as YYREEE (reference sequence). This CDR3 comprises 16 residues.

In this sample, this clone turned up once. The V call is TRBV4-3, the J call TRBJ1-2; tentative D call: TRBD1 (6 bases). Trimming left V 0 bases short and J 4 bases short, with 15 bases between. This CDR3 is 16 amino acids long. Looked up from germline, CDR1 is LGHNA and CDR2 is YSLEER. The CDR3 coding sequence is TGCGCCAGCAGCCAAGAGGGGACAAGCCCGTTCTATGGCTACACCTTC. Translating gives CASSQEGTSPFYGYTF.

V gene TRBV6-5 combines with J gene TRBJ1-4; no clear D. Germline V lookup: CDR1 MNHEY, CDR2 SVGAGI. CDR3 length: 12 residues. Trimming took off 5 bases at V and 7 bases at J, with 8 bases between the two ends. The CDR3 here is CASSPVGEKLFF. The CDR3 DNA is TGTGCCAGCAGTCCAGTAGGTGAAAAACTGTTTTTT.

V gene TRBV6-1 combines with J gene TRBJ1-2; D call uncertain. The V gene's germline CDR1 is MNHNS and CDR2 SASEGT. V was trimmed by 3 bases and J by 6 bases, leaving 11 bases between them. CDR3 length: 13 residues. The CDR3 region has the DNA TGTGCCAGCAGTGATCGGGTAACGGATGGCTACACCTTC. This translates into CASSDRVTDGYTF.

This chain connects TRBV28 to TRBJ2-7, with TRBD2 matching over 7 bases. CDR3 length equals 14 residues. The germline V gene encodes CDR1 MDHEN and CDR2 SYDVKM. V lost 8 bases and J lost 3; bases outside the gene matches: 10. The CDR3 DNA follows: TGTGCCAGCTGTAGGCGGGAGCGCATCTACGAGCAGTACTTC. It codes for CASCRRERIYEQYF.

This chain joins TRBV30 and TRBJ1-4, with 10 bases lining up with TRBD1. The CDR3 is 14 residues long. The V segment lost 4 bases and the J segment 7 bases; nucleotides outside the gene matches: 6. Per the germline V gene, CDR1 is GTSNPN and CDR2 is SVGIG (reference sequence). CDR3 DNA sequence: TGTGCCTGGAACCGACAGGGGGCTAGTGAAAAACTGTTTTTT. Its translation is CAWNRQGASEKLFF.

The rearrangement joins TRBV14 to TRBJ2-7; a possible D gene is TRBD2 (5 bases). The V and J ends lost 1 base and 4 bases respectively, with 11 bases between them. Germline V lookup: CDR1 SGHDN, CDR2 FVKESK. This CDR3 is built from 14 residues. The CDR3 loop reads CASSQGGGWYEQYF. DNA of the CDR3: TGTGCCAGCAGCCAAGGCGGCGGGTGGTACGAGCAGTACTTC.

The rearrangement uses TRBV19 and TRBJ2-4, with unresolved D. The CDR3 sequence is 13 residues long. Between the trimmed V and J ends, which lost 3 bases and 0 bases, there was a span of 3 bases. CDR1 and CDR2 from the germline V gene are LNHDA and SQIVND (reference sequence). The CDR3 DNA reads TGTGCCAGTAGTATGGTAGCCAAAAACATTCAGTACTTC. It specifies CASSMVAKNIQYF.

The chain combines TRBV6-6 with TRBJ2-1, with a possible D match to TRBD2 (5 bases). The germline CDR1 and CDR2 sequences are MNHNY and SVGAGI (reference sequence). The CDR3 runs to 15 residues. Trimming cost V 2 bases and J 3 bases, with 11 bases left between them. The CDR3 sequence: CASSYRGRSYNEQFF. CDR3 in DNA: TGTGCCAGCAGTTACCGCGGGCGAAGCTACAATGAGCAGTTCTTC.

The chain couples TRBV6-5 to TRBJ1-5; 9 nucleotides match TRBD1. Germline V gene sequence: CDR1 MNHEY, CDR2 SVGAGI. The CDR3 runs to 15 residues. After removal of 5 bases from V and 3 bases from J, the junction contained 5 bases not matched to a gene. The CDR3 DNA is TGTGCCAGCAGTGGGGGACAGGGTAACAATCAGCCCCAGCATTTT. This codes for CASSGGQGNNQPQHF.

The chain carries TRBV5-4 and TRBJ2-7; possible D gene TRBD1, 6 bases. Per germline, CDR1 SGHNT and CDR2 YYREEE (reference sequence). The CDR3 spans 16 residues. Trimming removed 0 bases at V and 0 bases at J, with 13 bases between. This chain's CDR3 is CASSLDPADSSYEQYF. DNA of the CDR3: TGTGCCAGCAGCTTGGATCCGGCGGACAGCTCCTACGAGCAGTACTTC.

The CDR3: CARLGDNTEAFF. The CDR3 coding sequence is TGTGCCAGGTTAGGCGACAACACTGAAGCTTTCTTT. V and J are TRBV11-2 and TRBJ1-1, with no clear D. The CDR3 runs 12 residues. With 9 bases removed from V and 2 bases from J, the gap between germline ends came to 10 bases. Looked up from germline, CDR1 is SGHAT and CDR2 is FQNNGV. The full variable domain, its missing parts supplied by reference TRBV11-2 and TRBJ1-1, is EAGVAQSPRYKIIEKRQSVAFWCNPISGHATLYWYQQILGQGPKLLIQFQNNGVVDDSQLPKDRFSAERLKGVDSTLKIQPAKLEDSAVYLCARLGDNTEAFFGQGTRLTVV.

The chain joins TRBV2 to TRBJ2-1; TRBD2 matches at 8 bases. The CDR3 has 12 amino acids. CDR1 is SNHLY, CDR2 FYNNEI, per germline. The V segment lost 4 bases and the J segment 12 bases; nucleotides outside the gene matches: 5. CDR3 amino acids: CASSGTSRGQFF. Here the CDR3 DNA reads TGTGCCAGCAGTGGGACTAGCAGGGGGCAGTTCTTC.

The rearrangement joins TRBV19 to TRBJ1-4, with 9 nucleotides matching TRBD1. There are 17 residues in the CDR3. V lost 6 bases, J lost 6 bases, and 14 bases stayed unmatched. Germline CDR1 LNHDA, CDR2 SQIVND (reference sequence). The chain's CDR3 is CASRSLGTGTGYEKLFF. In DNA form, the CDR3 reads TGTGCCAGTAGATCTCTCGGCACCGGGACAGGGTATGAAAAACTGTTTTTT.

V and J are TRBV5-1 and TRBJ1-1; no clear D gene. CDR3 length: 15 amino acids. Germline-derived CDR1 and CDR2 are SGHRS and YFSETQ. Trimming took 0 bases from V and 1 from J, leaving 10 bases between them. This CDR3 reads CASSLAQRPNTEAFF. The CDR3 coding sequence is TGCGCCAGCAGCTTGGCTCAACGGCCGAACACTGAAGCTTTCTTT.

V and J are TRBV7-6 and TRBJ2-3, with a tentative D call TRBD2 (6 bases). The CDR3 covers 17 residues. V lost 2 bases and J lost 3, with 18 bases in between. Germline V gene sequence: CDR1 SGHVS, CDR2 FNYEAQ. CDR3 sequence (DNA): TGTGCCAGCAGCTTATCCGGTCCTGGACTACGGACAGATACGCAGTATTTT. It codes for CASSLSGPGLRTDTQYF. The full variable domain, in which reference TRBV7-6 and TRBJ2-3 provide the parts outside the CDR3, is GAGVSQSPRYKVTKRGQDVALRCDPISGHVSLYWYRQALGQGPEFLTYFNYEAQQDKSGLPNDRFSAERPEGSISTLTIQRTEQRDSAMYRCASSLSGPGLRTDTQYFGPGTRLTVL.

The V and J genes are TRBV11-2 and TRBJ2-5; TRBD1 matches 7 bases. The J call may be faulty, since TRBJ2-7 better matches the DNA end. This CDR3 is 14 amino acids long. Germline CDR1 SGHAT, CDR2 FQNNGV. The CDR3 region has the DNA TGTGCCAGCAGCCTTACAGGGGTAGCCTACGAGCAGTACTTC. Amino acids: CASSLTGVAYEQYF.